This entry concerns a single TCR beta chain. The antigen is not known. Assay used: immunoSEQ multiplex PCR; TCRdb lists only in-frame clones, some missing. The profile shows roughly 80,000 clones, approximately 86% of them singletons. This CDR3 contains 14 residues. Trimming stripped 1 base from V and 4 bases from J, with 9 bases between. CDR1 MGHRA and CDR2 YSYEKL come from the germline V gene. The sample is drawn from a study of OX40 agonist ivuxolimab in advanced cancers. Study summary: Partial responses were achieved by three patients: one hepatocellular carcinoma, two cutaneous melanoma. Study observations and caveats: Partial responders at 0.1-3.0 mg/kg showed near-lowest clonal expansion.

The sample consisted of CD4+ or CD8+ T cells sorted from blood, taken in a trial of the OX40 agonist ivuxolimab. This chain links TRBV4-1 with TRBJ2-3; D gene unclear. This sequence originates from an adult with an advanced solid tumor such as melanoma, head and neck, liver or kidney cancer. The CDR3 nucleotides are TGCGCCAGCAGCCAAGGGCTGGTTTCAGATACGCAGTATTTT. Translated: CASSQGLVSDTQYF.